This T cell receptor beta chain was sequenced for a study of T cell repertoires in cytomegalovirus infection. Whole-study context: Public TCR beta signature analysis indicated the presence of both CMV infection and matching HLA type. Study conclusions and caveats: The study found HLA-C-restricted CMV-specific TCR beta clonotypes dominating the ex vivo response. Of the TCR beta families, the public ones yielded a cumulative frequency that identified carriers of CMV plus the relevant HLA.

The germline V gene encodes CDR1 MNHNS and CDR2 SASEGT. The CDR3 runs 15 residues. The V end lost 5 bases, the J end lost 2 bases, and 15 bases lay between the germline ends. Only a few counts were recorded for this clonotype. Antigen specificity is unknown. Each CDR3 protein gets one entry after TCRdb re-called the reads with MiXCR. The data show some 600,000 distinct CDR3 sequences, 20% to 25% seen once. The TCR comes from a human donor in good health (CMV status not recorded). Some clones in this sample may be carry-over from other donors' samples. V and J are TRBV6-1 and TRBJ2-5, with D tentatively TRBD1 or TRBD2 (6 bases each). The source material was CD8+ T cells from PBMCs. This CDR3 reads CASSYGGQGQETQYF. CDR3 DNA: TGTGCCAGCAGTTATGGGGGGCAGGGACAAGAGACCCAGTACTTC.